Presented here are 21 T cell receptor beta chains from one specimen sequenced in a study of blood T cell repertoires in COVID-19 (dated by TCRdb to about 2020). The library was prepared using the immunoSEQ multiplex PCR assay. In its TCRdb copy, this immuneACCESS table keeps in-frame sequences only and misses some clones. Where compared with another copy, unresolved V genes explain less than half of these, and the others have no known cause. This sample lists 210,000 or so clones; about 84% were detected once. The top ten constitute about 1.8% of the sample. Sequenced material: PBMCs or T cells enriched from blood (not recorded which). The receptor set was obtained from a man aged 55 to 69 who had recovered from COVID-19.

The chain employs TRBV11-3 and TRBJ1-3; D is undetermined. The CDR3 has 13 amino acids. V was clipped by 4 bases and J by 0 bases, with 4 bases between them. Germline lookup yields CDR1 SGHNT and CDR2 YENEEA. Here the CDR3 DNA reads TGTGCCAGCAGCTCAGGCTCTGGAAACACCATATATTTT. Amino acid sequence: CASSSGSGNTIYF.

This clone was counted a few times. J is TRBJ2-1 and V is TRBV5-1; 7 bases are shared with TRBD2. This CDR3 region has 16 residues. J was trimmed by 2 bases and V by 4 bases; bases with no gene match: 9. Germline V gene sequence: CDR1 SGHRS, CDR2 YFSETQ. The CDR3 here is CASSRGDYGPYNEQFF. CDR3 nucleotides: TGCGCCAGCAGCCGCGGGGACTACGGGCCCTACAATGAGCAGTTCTTC.

The rearrangement joins TRBV18 to TRBJ1-4; 8 positions match TRBD1. After removal of 5 bases from V and 11 bases from J, the junction contained 16 bases not matched to a gene. The CDR3 has 16 residues. CDR1 is KGHSH and CDR2 is LQKENI in the germline V gene. The CDR3 DNA is TGTGCCAGCTCATCGACAGGGGACAGCGGGGGGTTGAAACTGTTTTTT. Its translation: CASSSTGDSGGLKLFF.

This rearrangement joins TRBV7-2 to TRBJ2-2; the D gene is possibly TRBD1 (5 bases). This CDR3 is 13 amino acids long. Trimming removed 7 bases from V and 6 bases from J, with 12 bases in between. Germline CDR1 is SGHTA and CDR2 is FQGNSA. CDR3 coding DNA: TGTGCCAGCACAAAAGGGGTTTCCGGGGAGCTGTTTTTT. Its translation: CASTKGVSGELFF.

V is TRBV7-6 and J is TRBJ1-2, with TRBD1 as a possible D gene (6 bases). V was pared by 4 bases and J by 8 bases, with 14 bases between. CDR3 length: 13 amino acids. Germline CDR1 reads SGHVS; CDR2 reads FNYEAQ. This CDR3 is CASSSQQGRGYTF. In DNA form, the CDR3 reads TGTGCCAGCAGCTCACAACAGGGACGGGGCTACACCTTC.

The chain has TRBV9 and TRBJ2-3; 9 positions agree with TRBD2. V gave up 3 bases and J gave up 3 bases; unmatched junction bases: 2. CDR1 is SGDLS and CDR2 is YYNGEE in the germline V gene. The CDR3 sequence is 14 residues long. The DNA for the CDR3 is TGTGCCAGCAGCGCGGGACTAGCAACAGATACGCAGTATTTT. Its protein product is CASSAGLATDTQYF.

The gene calls are TRBV6-5 and TRBJ2-2; the match to TRBD1 covers 8 bases. CDR3 length: 15 amino acids. Germline V gene data show CDR1 as MNHEY and CDR2 as SVGAGI. Trimming at V came to 6 bases and at J to 5 bases, leaving 8 bases not matched to a gene. This CDR3 is CASSPGGWRTGELFF. As DNA, the CDR3 is TGTGCCAGCAGCCCAGGGGGCTGGAGGACCGGGGAGCTGTTTTTT.

This chain joins TRBV24-1 and TRBJ2-2; 10 bases agree with TRBD2. Germline CDR1 reads KGHDR; CDR2 reads SFDVKD. The CDR3 sequence is 17 residues long. With V trimmed by 12 bases and J by 0 bases, 12 bases remained unmatched. The CDR3 region has the DNA TGTGCCCCGGATGCGGGACTAGCGTTCCCGAACACCGGGGAGCTGTTTTTT. Translating it yields CAPDAGLAFPNTGELFF.

This clone has just a few counts. The rearrangement joins TRBV18 to TRBJ1-5; no reliable D call. Trimming cost V 1 base and J 5 bases, with 9 bases left between them. The CDR3 extends over 14 amino acids. The germline CDR1 and CDR2 sequences are KGHSH and LQKENI. The CDR3 spells CASSPLKGDQPQHF. CDR3 bases: TGTGCCAGCTCACCACTAAAGGGAGATCAGCCCCAGCATTTT. Drawing the rest from reference TRBV18 and TRBJ1-5, the complete variable domain is NAGVMQNPRHLVRRRGQEARLRCSPMKGHSHVYWYRQLPEEGLKFMVYLQKENIIDESGMPKERFSAEFPKEGPSILRIQQVVRGDSAAYFCASSPLKGDQPQHFGDGTRLSIL.

The chain couples TRBV27 to TRBJ2-3; D remains ambiguous. Germline-derived CDR1 and CDR2 are MNHEY and SMNVEV (reference sequence). CDR3 length equals 14 residues. Trimming left V 5 bases short and J 1 base short, with 10 bases between. CDR3 residues: CASSNPLRTDTQYF. As DNA, the CDR3 is TGTGCCAGCAGTAATCCCCTCCGCACAGATACGCAGTATTTT.

The rearrangement links TRBV4-3 to TRBJ1-1; tentatively, D is TRBD1 (6 bases). The CDR3 has 18 amino acids. The V end lost 0 bases, the J end lost 3 bases, and 20 bases lay between the germline ends. Looked up from germline, CDR1 is LGHNA and CDR2 is YSLEER. The CDR3 bases are TGCGCCAGCAGCCAAGATCTGGGGACACGTAATATGGACACTGAAGCTTTCTTT. Protein sequence: CASSQDLGTRNMDTEAFF.

This sequence joins TRBV5-1 and TRBJ2-5; a weak D match, TRBD1 (6 bases). Deletions cut 6 bases from V and 4 bases from J, with 19 bases between. The CDR3 runs to 15 residues. CDR1 is SGHRS and CDR2 is YFSETQ in the germline V gene. The CDR3 DNA follows: TGCGCCAGCACCCAGGGATACAGGGAAACAGAGACCCAGTACTTC. Translated, it gives CASTQGYRETETQYF.

The J gene is TRBJ2-7, the V gene TRBV29-1, with TRBD2 matching over 8 bases. Germline V gives CDR1 SQVTM, CDR2 ANQGSEA. The junction had 7 bases not matched to a gene; V was cut back by 6 bases and J by 3 bases. The CDR3 is made up of 13 amino acids. Here the CDR3 DNA reads TGCAGCGTGGCCGCGCGGGGGGTCTACGAGCAGTACTTC. Its protein product is CSVAARGVYEQYF.

The chain joins TRBV28 to TRBJ2-2, with D hard to call. Trimming removed 6 bases from V and 2 bases from J, with 19 bases in between. The CDR3 spans 17 residues. Germline V gives CDR1 MDHEN, CDR2 SYDVKM. Here the CDR3 DNA reads TGTGCCAGCAGCCCCTGGGCCTTCCAACCAAACACCGGGGAGCTGTTTTTT. This encodes CASSPWAFQPNTGELFF.

The rearrangement joins TRBV18 to TRBJ2-7; 9 nucleotides align to TRBD1. The V and J ends lost 3 bases and 2 bases, in that order; junction bases with no gene match: 5. CDR1 and CDR2 from the germline V gene are KGHSH and LQKENI. The CDR3 extends over 15 amino acids. In DNA, the CDR3 is TGTGCCAGCTCACCCGGGACAGGGTCCCCCTACGAGCAGTACTTC. Protein sequence: CASSPGTGSPYEQYF.

This chain connects TRBV5-1 to TRBJ1-5; weak D call: TRBD1 (5 bases). The CDR3 is 15 residues long. Germline V gene lookup returns CDR1 SGHRS and CDR2 YFSETQ. V gave up 0 bases and J gave up 7 bases, with 14 bases separating them. The CDR3 bases are TGCGCCAGCAGCTTGGCCATGGAAGGGGTGCAGCCCCAGCATTTT. Translation gives CASSLAMEGVQPQHF. Filled out from reference TRBV5-1 and TRBJ1-5, the complete variable domain reads KAGVTQTPRYLIKTRGQQVTLSCSPISGHRSVSWYQQTPGQGLQFLFEYFSETQRNKGNFPGRFSGRQFSNSRSEMNVSTLELGDSALYLCASSLAMEGVQPQHFGDGTRLSIL.

V usage is TRBV13 and J usage is TRBJ2-5; possibly TRBD1 for D (6 bases). Per the germline V gene, CDR1 is PRHDT and CDR2 is FYEKMQ (reference sequence). V lost 0 bases and J lost 5, with 13 bases in between. There are 15 residues in the CDR3. DNA of the CDR3: TGTGCCAGCAGCTTAGGCTACAGGGCTTATGAGACCCAGTACTTC. Its translation is CASSLGYRAYETQYF.

V is TRBV11-3 and J is TRBJ2-1, with 10 bases that match TRBD1. This CDR3 contains 15 residues. Trimming cost V 5 bases and J 8 bases; bases outside gene matches: 9. Germline CDR1 and CDR2: SGHNT and YENEEA. The CDR3 DNA is TGTGCCAGCAGCGTATCGGGACAGGGGAGGGATGAGCAGTTCTTC. This sequence encodes CASSVSGQGRDEQFF.

This rearrangement joins TRBV29-1 to TRBJ2-5; 7 bases align to TRBD2. The germline gives CDR1 SQVTM, CDR2 ANQGSEA. The CDR3 is 13 residues long. Trimming took 4 bases from V and 2 from J; bases not matched to a gene: 4. CDR3 nucleotides: TGCAGCGTTGGGCGGGGGAGTCAAGAGACCCAGTACTTC. This encodes CSVGRGSQETQYF.

The chain is built from TRBV2 and TRBJ1-6; TRBD1 agrees at 9 bases. The CDR3 length is 15 residues. With V trimmed by 5 bases and J by 7 bases, 6 bases remained unmatched. The germline gives CDR1 SNHLY, CDR2 FYNNEI. CDR3 DNA sequence: TGTGCCAGCAGTCCAAGGACAGGGGAGAATTCACCCCTCCACTTT. Its translation is CASSPRTGENSPLHF.

This chain joins TRBV6-5 and TRBJ1-4; 9 nucleotides agree with TRBD1. Germline CDR1 reads MNHEY; CDR2 reads SVGAGI. The CDR3 consists of 15 residues. Unmatched junction bases numbered 1, after V lost 0 bases and J lost 5 bases. As DNA, the CDR3 is TGTGCCAGCAGTTACTCGACAGGGGGGAATGAAAAACTGTTTTTT. Translation: CASSYSTGGNEKLFF.